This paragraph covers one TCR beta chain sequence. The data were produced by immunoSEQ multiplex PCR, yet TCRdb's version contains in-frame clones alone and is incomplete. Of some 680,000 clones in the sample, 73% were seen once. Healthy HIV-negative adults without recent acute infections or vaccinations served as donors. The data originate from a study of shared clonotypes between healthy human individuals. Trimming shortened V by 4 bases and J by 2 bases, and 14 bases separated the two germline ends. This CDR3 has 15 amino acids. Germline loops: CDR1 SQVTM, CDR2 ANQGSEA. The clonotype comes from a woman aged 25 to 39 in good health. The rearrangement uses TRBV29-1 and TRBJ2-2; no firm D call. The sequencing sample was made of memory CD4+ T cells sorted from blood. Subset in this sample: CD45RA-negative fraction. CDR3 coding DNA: TGCAGCGTTGTAGTGGGCGACACCAACACCGGGGAGCTGTTTTTT. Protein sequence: CSVVVGDTNTGELFF.